Each of the 14 T cell receptor beta chains below was sequenced from the same sample in a study of blood T cells in healthy people across ages. A second PCR of 7 to 11 cycles used a sample-barcoded 5' primer and a J-beta primer mix. TCRdb recomputed calls from the 5' RACE reads with MiXCR, one row per CDR3 protein. Among around 1.5 million distinct CDR3 sequences listed, 45% to 70% were seen once. Sequenced material: blood. The receptors here all came from a man between 18 and 35 years old in good health.

DNA for the CDR3: TGTGCCAGCAGTGAAATTTCACAGGCCTACGAGCAGTACTTC. Its translation is CASSEISQAYEQYF. The chain couples TRBV2 to TRBJ2-7; D may be TRBD1 (5 bases). The CDR3 has 14 residues. Germline V gene sequence: CDR1 SNHLY, CDR2 FYNNEI. The V and J ends lost 2 bases and 2 bases respectively, with 10 bases between them.

This chain uses TRBV12-3 or TRBV12-4 with TRBJ1-1; D is uncertain. V shed 8 bases and J shed 4 bases, with 11 bases lying between them. This CDR3 is 12 amino acids long. CDR3 sequence reads: CASLQFRTEAFF. CDR3 sequence (DNA): TGTGCCAGCCTCCAATTCCGCACTGAAGCTTTCTTT.

This sequence joins TRBV11-2 and TRBJ2-1, with D possibly being TRBD1 or TRBD2 (6 bases each). Trimming took off 5 bases at V and 9 bases at J, with 26 bases between the two ends. This CDR3 contains 17 residues. CDR1 is SGHAT and CDR2 is FQNNGV in the germline V gene. The CDR3 bases are TGTGCCAGCAGCCCCATCGGGGGCGTCCTCCTAAGGGGTGAGCAGTTCTTC. This sequence encodes CASSPIGGVLLRGEQFF.

In the case of this clonotype: The junction departs from the called germline gene at one end, perhaps through a read error. V is TRBV27 and J is TRBJ1-2; TRBD1 aligns across 7 bases. This CDR3 spans 13 amino acids. The germline CDR1 and CDR2 sequences are MNHEY and SMNVEV (reference sequence). CDR3 coding DNA: TGTGCCAGCGGACAGGCTACTAACTATGGTTACACCTTC. This gives the protein CASGQATNYGYTF.

This rearrangement joins TRBV24-1 to TRBJ2-1; D possibly corresponds to TRBD1 (5 bases). Looked up from germline, CDR1 is KGHDR and CDR2 is SFDVKD. Between the trimmed V and J ends, which lost 3 bases and 9 bases, there was a span of 14 bases. This CDR3 spans 14 amino acids. In nucleotides, the CDR3 is TGTGCCACCAGTGATCCCCTCGAGCAGGGTGAGCAGTTCTTC. It specifies CATSDPLEQGEQFF.

The genes are TRBV29-1 and TRBJ1-1; D remains ambiguous. Trimming stripped 3 bases from V and 3 bases from J, with 8 bases between. This CDR3 has 12 residues. Germline CDR1 and CDR2: SQVTM and ANQGSEA. The CDR3 DNA is TGCAGCGTTGAGGGGTTGGACACTGAAGCTTTCTTT. Its protein product is CSVEGLDTEAFF.

This clonotype was found a few times. This rearrangement joins TRBV29-1 to TRBJ2-1; D is ambiguous. CDR3 length: 8 amino acids. Between the trimmed V and J ends, which lost 5 bases and 15 bases, there was a span of 8 bases. From germline, CDR1 is SQVTM and CDR2 ANQGSEA. The CDR3 DNA sequence: TGCAGCGTTAACCTGAGGTTCTTC. As protein: CSVNLRFF.

The chain uses TRBV12-3 or TRBV12-4 and TRBJ2-1; possibly TRBD2 for D (5 bases). The CDR3 loop spans 17 amino acids. With 6 bases removed from V and 7 bases from J, the gap between germline ends came to 25 bases. The CDR3: CASSTSWSLARRNEQFF. The DNA of the CDR3 is TGTGCCAGCAGCACTTCCTGGTCGCTAGCACGTAGAAATGAGCAGTTCTTC.

This clonotype was found a few times. In nucleotides, the CDR3 is TGTGCCATCAGACGGACAGGGGGCAATACAGATACGCAGTATTTT. This translates into CAIRRTGGNTDTQYF. The chain recombines TRBV10-3 with TRBJ2-3; 11 bases line up with TRBD1. The CDR3 is 15 amino acids. Losses at the gene ends were 6 bases for V and 3 bases for J; bases not matched to a gene: 5. Germline V lookup: CDR1 ENHRY, CDR2 SYGVKD.

This chain uses TRBV10-3 with TRBJ1-1, with TRBD1 identical over 9 bases. The length of the CDR3 is 15 residues. CDR1 and CDR2 from the germline V gene are ENHRY and SYGVKD. V gave up 2 bases and J gave up 1 base; unmatched junction bases: 2. CDR3 DNA sequence: TGTGCCATCAGTGAGGCGGGACAGGGGAACACTGAAGCTTTCTTT. This codes for CAISEAGQGNTEAFF.

This clonotype came up a few times. The chain is built from TRBV4-1 and TRBJ2-7, with 7 nucleotides matching TRBD1. The CDR3 consists of 16 residues. V trimming: 2 bases; J trimming: 0 bases; junction bases outside the gene matches: 7. Looked up from germline, CDR1 is MGHRA and CDR2 is YSYEKL. Here the CDR3 DNA reads TGCGCCAGCAGCCAAATCGGGACAGTTCACTCCTACGAGCAGTACTTC. This translates into CASSQIGTVHSYEQYF.

The J gene is TRBJ2-7, the V gene TRBV29-1, with TRBD1 matching 8 bases. With 4 bases clipped from V and 5 bases from J, the junction kept 7 bases outside the gene matches. This CDR3 is 13 amino acids long. Germline CDR1 and CDR2: SQVTM and ANQGSEA. For the CDR3, the DNA is TGCAGCGTTGCGTTTCAGGGGGCAAACGAGCAGTACTTC. Translated, it gives CSVAFQGANEQYF.

This sequence joins TRBV7-9 and TRBJ2-1; no reliable D call. Trimming left V 1 base short and J 0 bases short, with 13 bases between. The CDR3 has 17 residues. CDR1 is SEHNR, CDR2 FQNEAQ, per germline (reference sequence). The chain's CDR3 is CASSLERTDRSYNEQFF. DNA for the CDR3: TGTGCCAGCAGCTTAGAGAGAACAGATCGCTCCTACAATGAGCAGTTCTTC.

The table lists this clonotype with a few counts. The rearrangement links TRBV4-1 to TRBJ2-3, with 7 bases aligning to TRBD2. The CDR3 extends over 16 amino acids. The trim removed 3 bases at V and 4 bases at J, leaving 10 bases unmatched. Germline CDR1 MGHRA, CDR2 YSYEKL. CDR3 protein: CASSHPIGTMADTQYF. The CDR3 nucleotides read TGCGCCAGCAGCCACCCGATCGGGACTATGGCAGATACGCAGTATTTT.